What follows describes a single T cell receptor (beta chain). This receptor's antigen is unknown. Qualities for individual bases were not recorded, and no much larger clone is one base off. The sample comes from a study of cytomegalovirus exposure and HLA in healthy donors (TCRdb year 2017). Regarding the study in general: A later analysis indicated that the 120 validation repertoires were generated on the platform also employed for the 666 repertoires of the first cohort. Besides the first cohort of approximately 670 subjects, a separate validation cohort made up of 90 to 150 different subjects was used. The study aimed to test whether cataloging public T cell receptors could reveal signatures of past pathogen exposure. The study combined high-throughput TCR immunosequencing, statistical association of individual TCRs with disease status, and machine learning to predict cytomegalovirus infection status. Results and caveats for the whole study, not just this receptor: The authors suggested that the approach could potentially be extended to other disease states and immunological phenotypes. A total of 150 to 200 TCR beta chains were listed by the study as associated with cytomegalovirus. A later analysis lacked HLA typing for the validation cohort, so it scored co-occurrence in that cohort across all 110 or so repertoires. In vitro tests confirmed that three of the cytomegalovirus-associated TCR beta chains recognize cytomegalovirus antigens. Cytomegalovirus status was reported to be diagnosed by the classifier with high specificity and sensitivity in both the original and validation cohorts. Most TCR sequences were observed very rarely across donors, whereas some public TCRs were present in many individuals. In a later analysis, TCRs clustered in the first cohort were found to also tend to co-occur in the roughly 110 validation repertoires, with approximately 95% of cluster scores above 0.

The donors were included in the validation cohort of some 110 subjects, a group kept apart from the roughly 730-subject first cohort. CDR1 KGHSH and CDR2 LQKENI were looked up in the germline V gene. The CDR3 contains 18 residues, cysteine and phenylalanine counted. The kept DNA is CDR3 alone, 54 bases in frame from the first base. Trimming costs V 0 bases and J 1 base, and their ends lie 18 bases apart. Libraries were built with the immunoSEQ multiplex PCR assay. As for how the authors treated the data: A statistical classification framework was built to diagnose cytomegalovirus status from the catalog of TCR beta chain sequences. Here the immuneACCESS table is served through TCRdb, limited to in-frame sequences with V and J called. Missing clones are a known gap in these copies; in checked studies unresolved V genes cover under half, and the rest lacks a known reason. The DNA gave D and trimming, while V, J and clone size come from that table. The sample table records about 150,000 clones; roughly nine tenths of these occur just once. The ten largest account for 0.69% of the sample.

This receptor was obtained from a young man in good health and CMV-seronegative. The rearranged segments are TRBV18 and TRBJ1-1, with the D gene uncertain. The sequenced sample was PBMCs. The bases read TGTGCCAGCTCACCACCGGTCGATACGGGGATTGAGAACACTGAAGCTTTCTTT. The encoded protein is CASSPPVDTGIENTEAFF.